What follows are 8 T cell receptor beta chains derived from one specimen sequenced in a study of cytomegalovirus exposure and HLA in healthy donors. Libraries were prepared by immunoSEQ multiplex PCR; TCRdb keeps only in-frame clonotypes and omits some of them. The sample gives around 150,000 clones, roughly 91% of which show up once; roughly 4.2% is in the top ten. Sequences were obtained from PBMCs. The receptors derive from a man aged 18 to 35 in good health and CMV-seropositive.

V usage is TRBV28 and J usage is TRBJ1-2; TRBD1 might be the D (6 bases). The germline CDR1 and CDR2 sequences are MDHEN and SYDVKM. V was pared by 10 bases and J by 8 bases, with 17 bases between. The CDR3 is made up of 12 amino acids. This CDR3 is CATTPWDKGYTF. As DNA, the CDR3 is TGTGCCACGACGCCCTGGGACAAAGGCTACACCTTC.

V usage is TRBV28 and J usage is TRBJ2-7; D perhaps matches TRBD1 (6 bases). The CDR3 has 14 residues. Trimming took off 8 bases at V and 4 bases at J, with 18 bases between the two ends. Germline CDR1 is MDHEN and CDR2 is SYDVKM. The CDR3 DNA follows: TGTGCCAGCGGGGACACCCCACGGGATTACGAGCAGTACTTC. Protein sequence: CASGDTPRDYEQYF. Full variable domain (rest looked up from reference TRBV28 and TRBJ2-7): DVKVTQSSRYLVKRTGEKVFLECVQDMDHENMFWYRQDPGLGLRLIYFSYDVKMKEKGDIPEGYSVSREKKERFSLILESASTNQTSMYLCASGDTPRDYEQYFGPGTRLTVT.

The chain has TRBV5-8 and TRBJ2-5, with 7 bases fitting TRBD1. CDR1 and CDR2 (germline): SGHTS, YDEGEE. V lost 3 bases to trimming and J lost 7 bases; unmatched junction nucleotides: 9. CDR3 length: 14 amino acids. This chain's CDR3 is CASSSGTAKTTQYF. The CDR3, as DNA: TGTGCCAGCAGCTCTGGGACAGCTAAGACGACCCAGTACTTC.

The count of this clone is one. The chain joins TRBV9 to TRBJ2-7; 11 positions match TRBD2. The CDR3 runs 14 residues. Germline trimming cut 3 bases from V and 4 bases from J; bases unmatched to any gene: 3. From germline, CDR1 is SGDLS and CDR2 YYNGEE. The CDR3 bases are TGTGCCAGCAGCGAGGGACTAGCGGTATACGAGCAGTACTTC. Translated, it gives CASSEGLAVYEQYF.

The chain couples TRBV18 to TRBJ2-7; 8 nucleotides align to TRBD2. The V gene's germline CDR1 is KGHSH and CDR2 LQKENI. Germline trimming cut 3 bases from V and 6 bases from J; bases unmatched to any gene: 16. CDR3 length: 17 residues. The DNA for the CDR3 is TGTGCCAGCTCACCGACGGGACTAGTTGCTGTTGCTAGCGAGCAGTACTTC. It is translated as CASSPTGLVAVASEQYF. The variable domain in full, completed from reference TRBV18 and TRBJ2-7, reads NAGVMQNPRHLVRRRGQEARLRCSPMKGHSHVYWYRQLPEEGLKFMVYLQKENIIDESGMPKERFSAEFPKEGPSILRIQQVVRGDSAAYFCASSPTGLVAVASEQYFGPGTRLTVT.

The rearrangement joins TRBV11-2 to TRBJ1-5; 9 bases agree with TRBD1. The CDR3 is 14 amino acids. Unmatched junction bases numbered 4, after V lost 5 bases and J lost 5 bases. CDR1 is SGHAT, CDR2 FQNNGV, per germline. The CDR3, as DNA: TGTGCCAGCAGCCAACAGGGGGCGGATCAGCCCCAGCATTTT. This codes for CASSQQGADQPQHF.

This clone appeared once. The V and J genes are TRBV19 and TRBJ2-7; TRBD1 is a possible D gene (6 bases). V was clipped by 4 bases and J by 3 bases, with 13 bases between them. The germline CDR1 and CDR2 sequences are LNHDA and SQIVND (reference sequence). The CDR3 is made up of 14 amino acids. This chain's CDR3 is CASSTHRENYEQYF. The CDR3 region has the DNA TGTGCCAGTAGTACGCACAGGGAGAACTACGAGCAGTACTTC.

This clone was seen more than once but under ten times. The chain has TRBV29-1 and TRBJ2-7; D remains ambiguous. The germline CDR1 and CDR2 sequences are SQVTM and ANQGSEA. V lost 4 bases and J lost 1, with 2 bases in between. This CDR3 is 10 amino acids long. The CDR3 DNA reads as TGCAGCGTTGCATCCTACGAGCAGTACTTC. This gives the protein CSVASYEQYF.